Presented here are 7 T cell receptor beta chains from one specimen sequenced in a study of PD-L1 blockade in urothelial cancer. Using immunoSEQ multiplex PCR, the repertoire was profiled, and TCRdb retains in-frame clones only, with some absent. The repertoire holds some 77,000 clones, roughly 90% seen once, with 5% to 6% in the top ten. The sample here was PBMCs, taken around atezolizumab (anti-PD-L1) treatment. All receptors come from a woman aged 65 to 85 with urothelial cancer.

This chain links TRBV5-1 with TRBJ2-3, with 7 nucleotides matching TRBD1. Germline CDR1 reads SGHRS; CDR2 reads YFSETQ. CDR3 size: 15 residues. Unmatched junction bases numbered 5, after V lost 0 bases and J lost 4 bases. This CDR3 reads CASSLVGGGPDTQYF. CDR3 in DNA: TGCGCCAGCAGCTTGGTAGGGGGCGGCCCAGATACGCAGTATTTT.

The rearrangement joins TRBV27 to TRBJ1-5; the D gene is possibly TRBD1 (6 bases). Germline CDR1 MNHEY, CDR2 SMNVEV (reference sequence). The CDR3 runs to 19 residues. The V and J ends lost 1 base and 6 bases respectively, with 25 bases between them. In DNA form, the CDR3 reads TGTGCCAGCAGTTTATACAGAACGGTCGGGGGGGCAAGGTGTCAGCCCCAGCATTTT. This codes for CASSLYRTVGGARCQPQHF.

This clone has just one count. The CDR3 reads CASSLLAGGPQEQYF. The CDR3 DNA reads TGTGCCAGCAGCTTATTAGCGGGAGGCCCCCAAGAGCAGTACTTC. This chain uses TRBV13 with TRBJ2-7; 10 nucleotides match TRBD2. This CDR3 is built from 15 residues. Trimming took 2 bases from V and 7 from J; bases not matched to a gene: 8. Germline-derived CDR1 and CDR2 are PRHDT and FYEKMQ (reference sequence).

The chain recombines TRBV5-1 with TRBJ2-1; tentative D call: TRBD1 (6 bases). The CDR3 is 17 amino acids. Germline CDR1 reads SGHRS; CDR2 reads YFSETQ. Trimming took off 0 bases at V and 0 bases at J, with 13 bases between the two ends. The CDR3 DNA reads TGCGCCAGCAGCTTGGAGCAGGGGCTGAGCTCCTACAATGAGCAGTTCTTC. Translation: CASSLEQGLSSYNEQFF. Combining the CDR3 with reference TRBV5-1 and TRBJ2-1 gives the whole variable domain KAGVTQTPRYLIKTRGQQVTLSCSPISGHRSVSWYQQTPGQGLQFLFEYFSETQRNKGNFPGRFSGRQFSNSRSEMNVSTLELGDSALYLCASSLEQGLSSYNEQFFGPGTRLTVL.

About this clone itself: An end of the junction differs from the germline gene, which may be a read error. The chain links TRBV7-2 to TRBJ1-2, with D possibly being TRBD1 (6 bases). The CDR3 totals 13 residues. Germline V gene sequence: CDR1 SGHTA, CDR2 FQGNSA. The DNA of the CDR3 is TGTGCCAGCAGCTTAACGGGGGGCGAAGGCTACATCTTC. The encoded protein is CASSLTGGEGYIF.

The V call is TRBV27, the J call TRBJ2-1, with D perhaps TRBD2 (5 bases). Germline V gene sequence: CDR1 MNHEY, CDR2 SMNVEV (reference sequence). V lost 3 bases to trimming and J lost 3 bases, with 15 bases between them. The length of the CDR3 is 16 residues. Here the CDR3 reads CASSLTSGFNYNEQFF. Here the CDR3 DNA reads TGTGCCAGCAGTTTGACCAGCGGCTTTAACTACAATGAGCAGTTCTTC.

V is TRBV5-1 and J is TRBJ2-5; 15 bases agree with TRBD2. J gave up 2 bases and V 0 bases, and 5 bases lay outside the gene matches. CDR3 length: 18 residues. CDR1 SGHRS and CDR2 YFSETQ come from the germline V gene. Here the CDR3 reads CASSLGTSGRARQETQYF. The CDR3 region has the DNA TGCGCCAGCAGCTTGGGGACTAGCGGGAGGGCCCGGCAAGAGACCCAGTACTTC. The full variable domain, rest sourced from reference TRBV5-1 and TRBJ2-5, is KAGVTQTPRYLIKTRGQQVTLSCSPISGHRSVSWYQQTPGQGLQFLFEYFSETQRNKGNFPGRFSGRQFSNSRSEMNVSTLELGDSALYLCASSLGTSGRARQETQYFGPGTRLLVL.